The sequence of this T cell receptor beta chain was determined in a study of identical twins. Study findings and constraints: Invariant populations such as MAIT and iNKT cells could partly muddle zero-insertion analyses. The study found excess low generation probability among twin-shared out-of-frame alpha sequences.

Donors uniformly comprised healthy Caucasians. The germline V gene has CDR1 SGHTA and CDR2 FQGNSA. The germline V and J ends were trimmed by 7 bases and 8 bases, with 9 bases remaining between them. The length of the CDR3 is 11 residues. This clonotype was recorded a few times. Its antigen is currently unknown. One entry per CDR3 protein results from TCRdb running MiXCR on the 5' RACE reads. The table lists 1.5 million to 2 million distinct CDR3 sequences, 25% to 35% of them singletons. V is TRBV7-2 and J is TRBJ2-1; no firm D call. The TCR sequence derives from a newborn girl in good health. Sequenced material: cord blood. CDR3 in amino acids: CASTLRYEQFF. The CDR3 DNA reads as TGTGCCAGCACCCTTAGGTATGAGCAGTTCTTC.